This T cell receptor (beta chain) was identified during a study of technical replicates of blood from a handful of donors (dated by TCRdb to about 2017). V is pared back by 0 bases and J by 1 base, with 9 bases lying between the germline termini. The CDR3 has 15 amino acids, counting the end cysteine and phenylalanine. Here the CDR3 DNA is all that survives: 45 bases in frame from base 1. CDR1 and CDR2 were assigned from the germline V gene as MGHRA and YSYEKL. The method behind the library was the immunoSEQ multiplex PCR assay. Imported from immuneACCESS, the table was reduced by TCRdb to in-frame sequences with V and J called. These copies leave out some clones; in studies compared against another copy, an unresolved V gene accounts for under half, and the cause of the remainder is not known. Recorded for this sample are approximately 59,000 clones; approximately 83% of them occurred a single time. The leading ten clones occupy about 5% of the sample.

As regards this clone: Its recognized antigen is unknown. No base quality values were provided; no much bigger clone lies one nucleotide off.

The TCR was taken from a human donor in good health. Some clones in this sample may be carry-over from other donors' samples. The rearrangement joined TRBV4-1 to TRBJ1-1; TRBD1 is a possible D gene, resting on 5 matching bases. Sequencing was carried out using PBMCs. CDR3 sequence: CASSQEADRNTEAFF. The nucleotides read TGCGCCAGCAGCCAAGAGGCAGACAGGAACACTGAAGCTTTCTTT.